Shown below are 28 T cell receptor beta chains from a single sample sequenced in a study of blood T cell repertoires in COVID-19 (dated by TCRdb to between 2020 and 2021). The library came from the immunoSEQ multiplex PCR assay. TCRdb stores this immuneACCESS table with in-frame sequences only. Part of the clones is absent; in the studies checked, under half of the shortfall reflects unresolved V genes, and no reason is known for the rest. The sample table lists approximately 110,000 clones, roughly 88% of them with a count of one. The ten most abundant clones make up more than 7% of the sample. Input material: peripheral blood. These receptors were obtained from a woman in her 70s who had recovered from COVID-19.

The chain joins TRBV4-3 to TRBJ1-2, with a tentative D call TRBD1 (5 bases). This CDR3 has 15 residues. With 0 bases removed from V and 5 bases from J, the gap between germline ends came to 13 bases. Germline V gene data show CDR1 as LGHNA and CDR2 as YSLEER. The CDR3 DNA follows: TGCGCCAGCAGCCAAGATTCCGGCAGGGTATATGGCTACACCTTC. Encoded protein: CASSQDSGRVYGYTF.

The rearrangement uses TRBV24-1 and TRBJ2-1; D is possibly TRBD2 (6 bases). The V gene lost 7 bases and the J gene lost 0 bases, with 12 bases spanning the gap. The CDR3 spans 15 residues. The germline gives CDR1 KGHDR, CDR2 SFDVKD. Here the CDR3 reads CATRGDGSSYNEQFF. In DNA, the CDR3 is TGTGCCACCAGGGGGGACGGGAGCTCCTACAATGAGCAGTTCTTC.

The chain employs TRBV2 and TRBJ1-4; tentative D call: TRBD1 (6 bases). Trimming removed 6 bases from V and 0 bases from J, with 8 bases in between. This CDR3 has 14 amino acids. Germline CDR1 is SNHLY and CDR2 is FYNNEI. The CDR3 bases are TGTGCCAGCAGACAGGGTGCAACTAATGAAAAACTGTTTTTT. Protein sequence: CASRQGATNEKLFF. Together with reference TRBV2 and TRBJ1-4, the CDR3 gives the full variable domain: EPEVTQTPSHQVTQMGQEVILRCVPISNHLYFYWYRQILGQKVEFLVSFYNNEISEKSEIFDDQFSVERPDGSNFTLKIRSTKLEDSAMYFCASRQGATNEKLFFGSGTQLSVL.

The rearrangement joins TRBV19 to TRBJ2-2; 7 positions match TRBD1. CDR3 length: 14 residues. The V gene's germline CDR1 is LNHDA and CDR2 SQIVND (reference sequence). With 4 bases clipped from V and 4 bases from J, the junction kept 3 bases outside the gene matches. The CDR3 protein is CASSKGQITGELFF. For the CDR3, the DNA is TGTGCCAGTAGTAAGGGACAGATCACCGGGGAGCTGTTTTTT.

V usage is TRBV7-3 and J usage is TRBJ2-7, with no clear D. Germline V lookup: CDR1 SGHTA, CDR2 FQGTGA. V shed 5 bases and J shed 5 bases, with 13 bases lying between them. The CDR3 has 13 amino acids. CDR3 in amino acids: CASSVRHGNEQYF. In nucleotides, the CDR3 is TGTGCCAGCAGCGTACGACACGGCAACGAGCAGTACTTC. Full variable domain (missing parts from reference TRBV7-3 and TRBJ2-7): GAGVSQTPSNKVTEKGKYVELRCDPISGHTALYWYRQSLGQGPEFLIYFQGTGAADDSGLPNDRFFAVRPEGSVSTLKIQRTERGDSAVYLCASSVRHGNEQYFGPGTRLTVT.

The CDR3 DNA follows: TGTGCCAGCAGCTTATACAGGGCCTACGAGCAGTACTTC. Protein sequence: CASSLYRAYEQYF. The chain links TRBV7-3 to TRBJ2-7; D might be TRBD1 (6 bases). Germline V gives CDR1 SGHTA, CDR2 FQGTGA. Deletions cut 2 bases from V and 2 bases from J, with 7 bases between. This CDR3 comprises 13 residues. The full variable domain, its missing parts supplied by reference TRBV7-3 and TRBJ2-7, is GAGVSQTPSNKVTEKGKYVELRCDPISGHTALYWYRQSLGQGPEFLIYFQGTGAADDSGLPNDRFFAVRPEGSVSTLKIQRTERGDSAVYLCASSLYRAYEQYFGPGTRLTVT.

The DNA for the CDR3 is TGTGCCAGCAGCGTAGATGTGGGGGCGCCGAGTTCCTCCTTCAATCAGCCCCAGCATTTT. Its protein product is CASSVDVGAPSSSFNQPQHF. The chain combines TRBV9 with TRBJ1-5, with D maybe TRBD1 (6 bases). The CDR3 is 20 residues long. In germline, CDR1 is SGDLS, CDR2 YYNGEE. V was clipped by 0 bases and J by 3 bases, with 25 bases between them.

This clone has only one observation. The V call is TRBV5-1, the J call TRBJ1-3; D gene unclear. The CDR3 is 15 residues long. V lost 4 bases and J lost 2, with 13 bases in between. Germline lookup yields CDR1 SGHRS and CDR2 YFSETQ. The CDR3 spells CASSRIGTAGNTIYF. The CDR3 coding sequence is TGCGCCAGCAGCCGCATTGGCACAGCTGGAAACACCATATATTTT.

The chain couples TRBV10-3 to TRBJ1-5; TRBD1 matches at 12 bases. The J segment lost 3 bases and the V segment lost 6 bases, leaving 9 bases of the junction unmatched. Germline lookup yields CDR1 ENHRY and CDR2 SYGVKD. This CDR3 comprises 17 residues. The CDR3: CAIREGQGAEYNQPQHF. In DNA form, the CDR3 reads TGTGCCATCAGGGAGGGACAGGGGGCCGAGTACAATCAGCCCCAGCATTTT.

The chain joins TRBV4-3 to TRBJ1-2; tentatively, D is TRBD1 (6 bases). The CDR3 loop spans 14 amino acids. V was shortened by 5 bases and J by 2 bases, with 12 bases between the two germline ends. Germline loops: CDR1 LGHNA, CDR2 YSLEER. The CDR3: CASSARDKNYGYTF. The DNA for the CDR3 is TGCGCCAGCAGCGCCCGGGACAAAAACTATGGCTACACCTTC.

This chain joins TRBV19 and TRBJ2-2, with a tentative D call TRBD1 (5 bases). Trimming cost V 3 bases and J 5 bases, with 19 bases left between them. The CDR3 covers 17 residues. Looked up from germline, CDR1 is LNHDA and CDR2 is SQIVND (reference sequence). For the CDR3, the DNA is TGTGCCAGTAGTATGATTGGGGCCGGTCCCCTGACCGGGGAGCTGTTTTTT. Translating gives CASSMIGAGPLTGELFF.

In DNA, the CDR3 is TGTGCCAGCTCACCATTGGCGCTGGACAGGGGCGGCCCTAACTATGGCTACACCTTC. Translation: CASSPLALDRGGPNYGYTF. The rearrangement links TRBV18 to TRBJ1-2, with 9 bases lining up with TRBD1. The CDR3 runs 19 residues. The J segment lost 0 bases and the V segment lost 2 bases, leaving 13 bases of the junction unmatched. CDR1 KGHSH and CDR2 LQKENI come from the germline V gene. Full variable domain (rest looked up from reference TRBV18 and TRBJ1-2): NAGVMQNPRHLVRRRGQEARLRCSPMKGHSHVYWYRQLPEEGLKFMVYLQKENIIDESGMPKERFSAEFPKEGPSILRIQQVVRGDSAAYFCASSPLALDRGGPNYGYTFGSGTRLTVV.

This clone was seen repeatedly, ten times or more. The chain uses TRBV20-1 and TRBJ2-7; D gene uncertain. Per germline, CDR1 DFQATT and CDR2 SNEGSKA (reference sequence). This CDR3 spans 11 amino acids. The V gene lost 3 bases and the J gene lost 2 bases, with 5 bases spanning the gap. The CDR3 is CSASGPYEQYF. CDR3 sequence (DNA): TGCAGTGCTAGCGGTCCCTACGAGCAGTACTTC.

The V and J genes are TRBV5-5 and TRBJ2-5; 9 nucleotides agree with TRBD1. Unmatched junction bases numbered 8, after V lost 4 bases and J lost 4 bases. CDR3 length: 15 residues. Germline V gene data show CDR1 as SGHKS and CDR2 as YYEKEE (reference sequence). In DNA form, the CDR3 reads TGTGCCAGCAGCAGGGGTGTGACAGGGGGAGAGACCCAGTACTTC. This translates into CASSRGVTGGETQYF.

The chain uses TRBV2 and TRBJ1-2; no definite D call. CDR3 length: 13 amino acids. Germline V gene sequence: CDR1 SNHLY, CDR2 FYNNEI. V was pared by 8 bases and J by 0 bases, with 10 bases between. CDR3 sequence (DNA): TGTGCCAGCGGGCCAGATACTAACTATGGCTACACCTTC. Its translation is CASGPDTNYGYTF.

This chain joins TRBV29-1 and TRBJ2-3, with TRBD1 as a possible D gene (6 bases). CDR3 length equals 13 residues. V was trimmed by 3 bases and J by 3 bases, leaving 10 bases between them. Germline-derived CDR1 and CDR2 are SQVTM and ANQGSEA. The chain's CDR3 is CSVDGRGTDTQYF. The CDR3 DNA is TGCAGCGTTGACGGCAGGGGAACAGATACGCAGTATTTT.

The rearrangement joins TRBV28 to TRBJ1-4; 7 bases map to TRBD1. Germline CDR1 reads MDHEN; CDR2 reads SYDVKM. CDR3 size: 15 residues. The ends lost 3 bases at V and 3 bases at J; junction bases unmatched: 4. The CDR3 reads CASSFKGAANEKLFF. The CDR3 DNA reads TGTGCCAGCAGTTTCAAGGGGGCCGCTAATGAAAAACTGTTTTTT. The full variable domain, in which reference TRBV28 and TRBJ1-4 provide the parts outside the CDR3, is DVKVTQSSRYLVKRTGEKVFLECVQDMDHENMFWYRQDPGLGLRLIYFSYDVKMKEKGDIPEGYSVSREKKERFSLILESASTNQTSMYLCASSFKGAANEKLFFGSGTQLSVL.

Only a few counts were recorded for this clone. The rearrangement links TRBV5-1 to TRBJ1-4; 9 bases are a match to TRBD1. The trim removed 4 bases at V and 3 bases at J, leaving 4 bases unmatched. Germline V gene lookup returns CDR1 SGHRS and CDR2 YFSETQ. The CDR3 is made up of 15 amino acids. In DNA form, the CDR3 reads TGCGCCAGCAGCCCGGACAGGGGTGCTAATGAAAAACTGTTTTTT. The encoded protein is CASSPDRGANEKLFF. Full variable domain (missing parts from reference TRBV5-1 and TRBJ1-4): KAGVTQTPRYLIKTRGQQVTLSCSPISGHRSVSWYQQTPGQGLQFLFEYFSETQRNKGNFPGRFSGRQFSNSRSEMNVSTLELGDSALYLCASSPDRGANEKLFFGSGTQLSVL.

This rearrangement joins TRBV15 to TRBJ2-4, with a possible D match to TRBD1 (5 bases). The CDR3 runs to 15 residues. Germline CDR1 LNHNV, CDR2 YYDKDF (reference sequence). Trimming removed 2 bases at V and 15 bases at J, with 23 bases between. CDR3 DNA sequence: TGTGCCACCAGCAGACCCTCCTCAGTTCAGGGCCTAAGGTACTTC. Translation: CATSRPSSVQGLRYF.

The chain has TRBV3-1 (or the pseudogene TRBV3-2) and TRBJ2-3; 12 bases fit TRBD2. The junction had 6 bases not matched to a gene; V was cut back by 6 bases and J by 5 bases. There are 15 residues in the CDR3. Germline V gene lookup returns CDR1 LGHDT and CDR2 YNNKEL (reference sequence). As DNA, the CDR3 is TGTGCCAGCAGTCCGGCGGGACTAGCGGGAGATACGCAGTATTTT. This translates into CASSPAGLAGDTQYF.

The chain combines TRBV30 with TRBJ2-7, with a weak D call TRBD2 (6 bases). The CDR3 totals 12 residues. In germline, CDR1 is GTSNPN, CDR2 SVGIG (reference sequence). Trimming shortened V by 4 bases and J by 3 bases, and 10 bases separated the two germline ends. The CDR3 reads CAWKGSGYEQYF. The CDR3 DNA reads as TGTGCCTGGAAAGGTAGCGGCTACGAGCAGTACTTC.

In its sample, this clone was seen once. V and J are TRBV12-3 or TRBV12-4 and TRBJ2-5; D ambiguous. The length of the CDR3 is 11 residues. Between the trimmed V and J ends, which lost 3 bases and 5 bases, there was a span of 4 bases. CDR3 in DNA: TGTGCCAGCAGTTTCGGGGAGACCCAGTACTTC. This codes for CASSFGETQYF.

The chain links TRBV11-2 to TRBJ1-6; D is perhaps TRBD1 (5 bases). CDR1 and CDR2 (germline): SGHAT, FQNNGV. The germline V and J ends were trimmed by 1 base and 6 bases, with 10 bases remaining between them. The CDR3 has 15 residues. The CDR3 DNA is TGTGCCAGCAGCTTAGCACGGGGGGGTAATTCACCCCTCCACTTT. Amino acid sequence: CASSLARGGNSPLHF.

The table lists this clone with a count of one. The chain joins TRBV7-2 to TRBJ1-2; D is uncertain. The V and J ends lost 2 bases and 2 bases respectively, with 9 bases between them. This CDR3 region has 14 residues. Germline V gene lookup returns CDR1 SGHTA and CDR2 FQGNSA. The CDR3 coding sequence is TGTGCCAGCAGCTTAACACCGAGGAACTATGGCTACACCTTC. Translation: CASSLTPRNYGYTF. Full variable domain (outside the CDR3, taken from reference TRBV7-2 and TRBJ1-2): GAGVSQSPSNKVTEKGKDVELRCDPISGHTALYWYRQSLGQGLEFLIYFQGNSAPDKSGLPSDRFSAERTGGSVSTLTIQRTQQEDSAVYLCASSLTPRNYGYTFGSGTRLTVV.

The chain recombines TRBV7-9 with TRBJ1-6, with D hard to call. CDR3 length: 15 amino acids. Germline V gene lookup returns CDR1 SEHNR and CDR2 FQNEAQ (reference sequence). Trimming cost V 7 bases and J 0 bases, with 10 bases left between them. CDR3: CASTLRGSYNSPLHF. DNA for the CDR3: TGTGCCAGCACTCTCCGGGGCTCCTATAATTCACCCCTCCACTTT.

This clone was recorded once. This rearrangement joins TRBV5-3 to TRBJ2-3, with TRBD2 identical over 11 bases. TRBV5-3 has ORF status, its function being uncertain. The CDR3 runs 17 residues. The J segment lost 6 bases and the V segment lost 3 bases, leaving 12 bases of the junction unmatched. DNA for the CDR3: TGTGCCAGAAGCTCCGGGACTTTGGTAGCGGGGGGGGATACGCAGTATTTT. This codes for CARSSGTLVAGGDTQYF.

The J gene is TRBJ1-6, the V gene TRBV28, with a weak D call TRBD1 (5 bases). Germline-derived CDR1 and CDR2 are MDHEN and SYDVKM. CDR3 length equals 13 residues. Trimming removed 4 bases at V and 10 bases at J, with 11 bases between. CDR3 region: CASSSQGLSPLHF. The CDR3 bases are TGTGCCAGCAGTTCGCAGGGTCTATCACCCCTCCACTTT.

The chain carries TRBV28 and TRBJ1-6; D is possibly TRBD1 (6 bases). CDR3 size: 13 residues. V lost 7 bases to trimming and J lost 10 bases, with 14 bases between them. Per germline, CDR1 MDHEN and CDR2 SYDVKM. The DNA of the CDR3 is TGTGCCAGCACCCCTCCAGGGGAATCACCCCTCCACTTT. This sequence encodes CASTPPGESPLHF. Using reference TRBV28 and TRBJ1-6 for the parts outside the CDR3, the full variable domain is DVKVTQSSRYLVKRTGEKVFLECVQDMDHENMFWYRQDPGLGLRLIYFSYDVKMKEKGDIPEGYSVSREKKERFSLILESASTNQTSMYLCASTPPGESPLHFGNGTRLTVT.